The 5 T cell receptor beta chains reported below all come from one sample, sequenced in a study of glioma-infiltrating T cells after dendritic cell vaccination. Generated by immunoSEQ multiplex PCR, the TCRdb table keeps only in-frame clones and is missing some. The sample has under 100,000 clones, over 60% seen once. This sample comprised blood, obtained before dendritic cell vaccination. The receptor set was obtained from a human donor with glioblastoma.

The V gene is TRBV2, the J gene TRBJ2-1, with a tentative D call TRBD2 (6 bases). Trimming removed 0 bases at V and 7 bases at J, with 13 bases between. Germline V gene sequence: CDR1 SNHLY, CDR2 FYNNEI. This CDR3 has 15 amino acids. CDR3 protein: CASSEALARGNEQFF. The CDR3 coding sequence is TGTGCCAGCAGTGAAGCGCTTGCCCGGGGGAATGAGCAGTTCTTC. The full variable domain, its missing parts supplied by reference TRBV2 and TRBJ2-1, is EPEVTQTPSHQVTQMGQEVILRCVPISNHLYFYWYRQILGQKVEFLVSFYNNEISEKSEIFDDQFSVERPDGSNFTLKIRSTKLEDSAMYFCASSEALARGNEQFFGPGTRLTVL.

The genes are TRBV28 and TRBJ1-2, with D possibly matching TRBD1 (6 bases). This CDR3 spans 17 amino acids. V was clipped by 7 bases and J by 3 bases, with 24 bases between them. CDR1 and CDR2 from the germline V gene are MDHEN and SYDVKM. The DNA for the CDR3 is TGTGCCAGCACCCTATTCGACACCACAGGGTTGGACTATGGCTACACCTTC. Encoded protein: CASTLFDTTGLDYGYTF.

The chain links TRBV5-6 to TRBJ2-2, with D possibly being TRBD1 (6 bases). Germline V gene data show CDR1 as SGHDT and CDR2 as YYEEEE. There are 15 residues in the CDR3. V was trimmed by 4 bases and J by 4 bases, leaving 14 bases between them. This chain's CDR3 is CASSRMGQLTGELFF. As DNA, the CDR3 is TGTGCCAGCAGCCGAATGGGACAACTCACCGGGGAGCTGTTTTTT.

The chain combines TRBV30 with TRBJ1-4; possible D gene TRBD1, 5 bases. Trimming stripped 4 bases from V and 5 bases from J, with 11 bases between. The germline V gene has CDR1 GTSNPN and CDR2 SVGIG (reference sequence). This CDR3 has 13 amino acids. The CDR3 reads CAWTGVQNEKLFF. Written as DNA, the CDR3 is TGTGCCTGGACGGGGGTACAAAATGAAAAACTGTTTTTT. Full variable domain (outside the CDR3, taken from reference TRBV30 and TRBJ1-4): SQTIHQWPATLVQPVGSPLSLECTVEGTSNPNLYWYRQAAGRGLQLLFYSVGIGQISSEVPQNLSASRPQDRQFILSSKKLLLSDSGFYLCAWTGVQNEKLFFGSGTQLSVL.

The chain joins TRBV29-1 to TRBJ1-1, with TRBD1 matching over 9 bases. Germline V gives CDR1 SQVTM, CDR2 ANQGSEA. The J segment lost 7 bases and the V segment lost 6 bases, leaving 15 bases of the junction unmatched. The CDR3 loop spans 15 amino acids. The CDR3 nucleotides are TGCAGCGTGGAGGGGGGACAGGGATGGGACGATGAAGCTTTCTTT. As protein: CSVEGGQGWDDEAFF.